This record concerns one T cell receptor (beta chain) sequence. Its matching antigen is unknown. This sample stems from a study of graft-versus-host responses after intestinal transplantation. Only in-frame clones appear in the TCRdb table, and some are missing; sequencing was by immunoSEQ multiplex PCR. The table has some 86,000 clones, around nine tenths seen once. Germline loops: CDR1 SGHTA, CDR2 FQGTGA. This CDR3 contains 16 residues. V was shortened by 1 base and J by 4 bases, with 14 bases between the two germline ends. This chain joins TRBV7-3 and TRBJ2-1; D uncertain. This clonotype was obtained from a human donor who received an intestinal transplant. Sequenced here: unstimulated CD8+ T cells sorted from spleen or lymph node cells, sampled before intestinal transplant. The DNA of the CDR3 is TGTGCCAGCAGCTTAAAGGGTGGGAATAAATACAATGAGCAGTTCTTC. Protein sequence: CASSLKGGNKYNEQFF. The full variable domain, in which reference TRBV7-3 and TRBJ2-1 provide the parts outside the CDR3, is GAGVSQTPSNKVTEKGKYVELRCDPISGHTALYWYRQSLGQGPEFLIYFQGTGAADDSGLPNDRFFAVRPEGSVSTLKIQRTERGDSAVYLCASSLKGGNKYNEQFFGPGTRLTVL.